This TCR beta chain was obtained from a study of identical twins. General observations from the study: Cord blood's abundant beta clonotypes had fewer insertions, unlike memory repertoires. Out-of-frame beta sequences exhibited a weaker degree of excess twin sharing. There was an excess of low generation probability in the out-of-frame alpha sequences that twins shared.

A remark on this clonotype: Its antigen is currently unknown.

The CDR3 sequence is 15 residues long. Germline CDR1 reads SGHTA; CDR2 reads FQGNSA. V gave up 6 bases and J gave up 4 bases, with 19 bases separating them. Addition of a universal primer site occurred through template switching, and cDNA carried unique molecular identifiers. TCRdb analysed the 5' RACE reads with MiXCR anew, one entry per CDR3 protein. The sample consists of 350,000 to 450,000 distinct CDR3 sequences, around a sixth of them appearing once. The chain recombines TRBV7-2 with TRBJ2-7, with D possibly TRBD2 on 6 matching bases. The source material was naive T cells sorted from blood. The source is a man aged 50 to 59 in good health. The CDR3 nucleotides read TGTGCCAGCAGTCCGGGACTCCCATATCCTTACGAGCAGTACTTC. Translating it yields CASSPGLPYPYEQYF.